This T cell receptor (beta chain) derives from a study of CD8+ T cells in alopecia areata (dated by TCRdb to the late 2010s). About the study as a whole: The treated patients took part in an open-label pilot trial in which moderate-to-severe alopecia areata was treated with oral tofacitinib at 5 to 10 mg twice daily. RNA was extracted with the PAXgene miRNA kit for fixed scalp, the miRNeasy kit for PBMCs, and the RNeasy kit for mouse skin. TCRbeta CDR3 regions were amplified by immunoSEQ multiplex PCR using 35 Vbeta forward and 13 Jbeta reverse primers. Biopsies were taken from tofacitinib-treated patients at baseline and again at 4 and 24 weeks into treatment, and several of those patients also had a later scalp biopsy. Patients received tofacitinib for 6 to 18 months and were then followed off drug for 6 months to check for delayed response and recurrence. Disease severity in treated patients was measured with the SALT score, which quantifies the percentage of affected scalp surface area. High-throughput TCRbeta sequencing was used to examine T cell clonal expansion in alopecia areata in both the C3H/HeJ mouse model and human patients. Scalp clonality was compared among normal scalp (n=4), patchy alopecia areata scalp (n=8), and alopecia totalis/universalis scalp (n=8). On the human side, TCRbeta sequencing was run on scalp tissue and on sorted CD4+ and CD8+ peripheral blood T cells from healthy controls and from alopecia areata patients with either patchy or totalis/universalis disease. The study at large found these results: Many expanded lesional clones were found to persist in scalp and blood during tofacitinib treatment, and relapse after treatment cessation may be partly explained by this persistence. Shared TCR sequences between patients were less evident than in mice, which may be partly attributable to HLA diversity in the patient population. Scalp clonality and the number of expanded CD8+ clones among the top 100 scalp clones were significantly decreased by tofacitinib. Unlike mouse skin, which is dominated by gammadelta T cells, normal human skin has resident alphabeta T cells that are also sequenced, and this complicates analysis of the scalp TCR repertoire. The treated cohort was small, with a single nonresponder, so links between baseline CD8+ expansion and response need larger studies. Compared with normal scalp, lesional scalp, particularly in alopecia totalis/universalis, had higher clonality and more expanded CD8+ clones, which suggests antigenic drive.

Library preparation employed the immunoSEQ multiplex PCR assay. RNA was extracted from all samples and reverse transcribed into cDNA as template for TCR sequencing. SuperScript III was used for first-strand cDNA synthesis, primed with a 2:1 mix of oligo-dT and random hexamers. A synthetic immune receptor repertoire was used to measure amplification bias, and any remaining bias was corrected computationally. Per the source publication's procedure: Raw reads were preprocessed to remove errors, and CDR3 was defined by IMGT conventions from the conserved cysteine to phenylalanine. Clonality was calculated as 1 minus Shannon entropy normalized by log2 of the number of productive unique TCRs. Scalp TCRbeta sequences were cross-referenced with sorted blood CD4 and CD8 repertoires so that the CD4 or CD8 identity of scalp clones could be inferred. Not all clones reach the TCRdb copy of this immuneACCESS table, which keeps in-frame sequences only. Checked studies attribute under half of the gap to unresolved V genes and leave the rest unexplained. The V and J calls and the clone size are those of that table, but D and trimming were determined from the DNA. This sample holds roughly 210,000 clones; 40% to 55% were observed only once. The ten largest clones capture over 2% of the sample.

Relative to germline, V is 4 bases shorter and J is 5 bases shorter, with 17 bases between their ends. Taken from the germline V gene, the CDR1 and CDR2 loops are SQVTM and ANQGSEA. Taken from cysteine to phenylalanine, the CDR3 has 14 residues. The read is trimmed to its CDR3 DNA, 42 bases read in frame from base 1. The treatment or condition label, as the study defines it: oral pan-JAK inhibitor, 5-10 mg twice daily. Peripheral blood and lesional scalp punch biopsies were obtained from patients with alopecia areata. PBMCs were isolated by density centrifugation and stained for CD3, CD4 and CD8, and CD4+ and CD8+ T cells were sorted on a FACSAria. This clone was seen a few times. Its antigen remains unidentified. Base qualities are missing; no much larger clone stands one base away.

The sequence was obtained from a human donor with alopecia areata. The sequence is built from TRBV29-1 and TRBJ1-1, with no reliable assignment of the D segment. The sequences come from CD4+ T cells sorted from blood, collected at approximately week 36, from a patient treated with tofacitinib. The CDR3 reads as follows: CSVVLSPRGTEAFF. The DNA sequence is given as TGCAGCGTTGTACTCAGTCCCCGTGGTACTGAAGCTTTCTTT.